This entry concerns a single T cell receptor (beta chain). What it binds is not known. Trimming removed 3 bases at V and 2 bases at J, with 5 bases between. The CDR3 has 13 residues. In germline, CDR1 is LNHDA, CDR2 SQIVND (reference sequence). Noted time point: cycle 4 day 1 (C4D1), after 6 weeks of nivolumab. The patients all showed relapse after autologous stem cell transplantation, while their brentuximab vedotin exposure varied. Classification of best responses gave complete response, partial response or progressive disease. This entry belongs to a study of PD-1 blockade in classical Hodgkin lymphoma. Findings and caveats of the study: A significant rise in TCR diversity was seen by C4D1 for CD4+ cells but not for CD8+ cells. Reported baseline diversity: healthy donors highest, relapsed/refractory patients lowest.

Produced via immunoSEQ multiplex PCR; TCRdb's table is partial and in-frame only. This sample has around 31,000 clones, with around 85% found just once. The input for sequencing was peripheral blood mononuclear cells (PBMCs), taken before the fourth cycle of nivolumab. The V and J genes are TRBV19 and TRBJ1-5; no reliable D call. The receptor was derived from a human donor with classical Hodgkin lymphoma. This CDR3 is CASSMNGNQPQHF. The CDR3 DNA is TGTGCCAGTAGTATGAACGGCAATCAGCCCCAGCATTTT.